The T cell receptor beta chain under discussion was sequenced for a study of shared clonotypes between healthy human individuals. In germline, CDR1 is LNHDA, CDR2 SQIVND (reference sequence). V dropped 7 bases and J dropped 6 bases, with 18 bases sitting between them. CDR3 length: 15 amino acids. Only CD45RO-negative cells positively selected for CCR7 counted as naive CD8 cells, so terminally differentiated effector memory CD45RA+ cells were excluded. Assay execution took place at the deep level. Authors' analysis steps: Junction-only immunoSEQ data arrived without quality scores, meaning filtering differed. Measured with immunoSEQ multiplex PCR; TCRdb has only the in-frame clones, and not every one. Clonal size and the V and J genes are those of that table, whereas D and trimming came from the DNA. The sample includes some 2.1 million clones, over 85% seen only once; the top ten take about 1.7%.

The V and J genes are TRBV19 and TRBJ2-2; D may be TRBD1 (6 bases). The TCR comes from a man aged 18-30 years in good health. Some clones in this sample may be carry-over from other donors' samples. What was sequenced was naive CD8+ T cells from PBMCs. The CDR3 DNA reads as TGTGCCAGTAATCCCACAGGGCGGTATTCCGGGGAGCTGTTTTTT. This codes for CASNPTGRYSGELFF.